This T cell receptor beta chain derives from a study of CD8 T cells in Susac syndrome. Findings of the study overall: The study recognized that the number of individuals in its TCR sequencing and HLA analysis was relatively small.

The T cells that were sequenced for TCR beta were CD8+ and CD4+ cells from blood. The multiple sclerosis controls were treatment-naive patients, and their relapsing-remitting disease was stable or active. 0.5 to 1 ug RNA was reverse transcribed with random hexamers. An immunoSEQ multiplex PCR generated amplified TCR beta CDR3 products spanning 54 Vbeta and 13 Jbeta. TCRdb re-called the immunoSEQ multiplex PCR reads with MiXCR, one entry per CDR3 protein. This sample has 200,000 to 300,000 distinct CDR3 sequences, with 90% to 95% found just once. With regard to this clonotype: No antigen is known for it.

The length of the CDR3 is 15 residues. CDR1 SGHTA and CDR2 FQGNSA come from the germline V gene. J was trimmed by 9 bases and V by 5 bases; bases with no gene match: 12. The chain employs TRBV7-2 and TRBJ2-7; TRBD2 agrees at 11 bases. This receptor was obtained from a human donor with multiple sclerosis. Sequencing used CD4+ T cells from PBMCs. The CDR3 region is CASSAYLAGGRRQYF. DNA of the CDR3: TGTGCCAGCAGCGCGTATCTAGCGGGAGGCCGGAGGCAGTACTTC.